This T cell receptor (beta chain) was identified during a study of control samples from healthy donors and cancer patients. TCRdb keeps only in-frame clones here, not all; method: immunoSEQ multiplex PCR. The data hold 200,000 to 250,000 clones, with 85% to 95% observed a single time. The germline V and J ends were trimmed by 6 bases and 4 bases, with 19 bases remaining between them. The germline V gene has CDR1 MDHEN and CDR2 SYDVKM. The CDR3 has 15 amino acids. This receptor was obtained from a man in his fifties or sixties in good health. The chain links TRBV28 to TRBJ2-7; D possibly corresponds to TRBD1 (6 bases). The sequencing sample was made of blood. The CDR3 sequence: CASSCLRGSAYEQYV. CDR3 sequence (DNA): TGTGCCAGCAGCTGCTTAAGGGGGTCCGCATACGAGCAGTACGTC.